This T cell receptor (beta chain) stems from a study of CD8 T cells in ankylosing spondylitis. Notes on the study in general: Some of these motif variants have turned up before, in reports on reactive arthritis synovial fluid and blood. Disease-linked clones were CD8+ and relatively rare in peripheral blood.

The germline V gene has CDR1 PRHDT and CDR2 FYEKMQ (reference sequence). Trimming cost V 5 bases and J 2 bases, with 16 bases left between them. The CDR3 runs to 15 residues. Quantitative 5'-RACE with molecular barcodes produced the TCR beta libraries. TCRdb recomputed calls from the 5' RACE reads with MiXCR, one row per CDR3 protein. The top ten hold under 6% of the sample, which has over 75,000 distinct CDR3 sequences, approximately 9% seen once. This clonotype was observed at least ten times. Its antigen remains unidentified. Sequencing was performed on blood, either unsorted or a sorted T cell fraction (not recorded which). The chain employs TRBV13 and TRBJ2-7; D tentatively fits TRBD1 or TRBD2 (5 bases each). The sequence was collected from a male donor with ankylosing spondylitis or in good health (not recorded which). CDR3: CASSTLPGTAYEQYF. In nucleotides, the CDR3 is TGTGCCAGCAGCACCCTACCTGGGACGGCCTACGAGCAGTACTTC. Together with reference TRBV13 and TRBJ2-7, the CDR3 gives the full variable domain: AAGVIQSPRHLIKEKRETATLKCYPIPRHDTVYWYQQGPGQDPQFLISFYEKMQSDKGSIPDRFSAQQFSDYHSELNMSSLELGDSALYFCASSTLPGTAYEQYFGPGTRLTVT.